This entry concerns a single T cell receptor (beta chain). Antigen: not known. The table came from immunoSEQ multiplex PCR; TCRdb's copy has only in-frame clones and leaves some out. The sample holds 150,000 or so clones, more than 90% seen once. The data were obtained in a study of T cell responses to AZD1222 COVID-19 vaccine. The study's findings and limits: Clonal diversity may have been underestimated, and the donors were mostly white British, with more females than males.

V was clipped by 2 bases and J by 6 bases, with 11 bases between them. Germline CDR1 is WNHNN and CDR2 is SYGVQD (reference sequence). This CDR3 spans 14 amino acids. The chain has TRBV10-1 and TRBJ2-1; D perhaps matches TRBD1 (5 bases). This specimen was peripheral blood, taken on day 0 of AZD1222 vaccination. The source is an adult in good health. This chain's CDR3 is CASSERAGSNEQFF. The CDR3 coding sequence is TGCGCCAGCAGTGAGAGGGCAGGGTCCAATGAGCAGTTCTTC.